This TCR beta chain was observed in a study of memory CD4+ T cells and cytomegalovirus serostatus. Study summary: Donors were healthy Belgian adults, several CMV seropositive and some 24 seronegative.

The sort gate was single viable CD3+CD4+CD8-CD45RO+ cells for memory CD4+ T cells. After thawing, CD4+ T cells were positively selected. The CDR3 sequence is 14 residues long. Germline loops: CDR1 SGDLS, CDR2 YYNGEE. V was trimmed by 4 bases and J by 3 bases, leaving 14 bases between them. Method: immunoSEQ multiplex PCR; TCRdb's copy keeps in-frame clones and lacks some. The sample has around 53,000 clones, 70% to 80% seen once. The sample consisted of memory CD4+ T cells from blood. The chain employs TRBV9 and TRBJ2-7; a possible D gene is TRBD1 (6 bases). This sequence originates from an adult in good health and CMV-seronegative. The CDR3 loop reads CASSPQGRGYEQYF. CDR3 bases: TGTGCCAGCAGCCCGCAGGGGCGAGGCTACGAGCAGTACTTC.